Presented here are 7 T cell receptor beta chains from one specimen sequenced in a study of cytomegalovirus exposure and HLA in healthy donors. The PCR contained 60 Vbeta and 13 Jbeta primers. Generated by immunoSEQ multiplex PCR, the TCRdb table keeps only in-frame clones and is missing some. The table records about 150,000 clones, about two thirds of them present only once. Sequencing was carried out using PBMCs. Every receptor here comes from a woman aged 55-70 years in good health and CMV-seropositive.

As DNA, the CDR3 is TGTGCCAGCAGCCCGGTGGAGGTTAGAGGCGAGCAGTACTTC. The encoded protein is CASSPVEVRGEQYF. The chain combines TRBV7-8 with TRBJ2-7, with D perhaps matching TRBD2 (5 bases). V was cut by 5 bases and J by 6 bases, with 17 bases left in between. The CDR3 is made up of 14 amino acids. Germline CDR1 SGHVS, CDR2 FQNEAQ.

CDR3 coding DNA: TGTGCCAGCAGGCGTGGACAGTACTACGAGCAGTACTTC. This encodes CASRRGQYYEQYF. The chain carries TRBV27 and TRBJ2-7; D might be TRBD1 (6 bases). The CDR3 is 13 residues long. Per the germline V gene, CDR1 is MNHEY and CDR2 is SMNVEV (reference sequence). V lost 6 bases and J lost 3, with 12 bases in between.

The rearrangement joins TRBV18 to TRBJ2-1; 14 bases fit TRBD2. The junction had 5 bases not matched to a gene; V was cut back by 6 bases and J by 7 bases. This CDR3 region has 15 residues. The germline V gene has CDR1 KGHSH and CDR2 LQKENI. CDR3 amino acids: CASSGLAGGGNEQFF. Written as DNA, the CDR3 is TGTGCCAGCTCCGGACTAGCGGGAGGTGGTAATGAGCAGTTCTTC.

This clone occurred a few times. The chain carries TRBV14 and TRBJ2-7; the D is unclear. This CDR3 is 12 amino acids long. Trimming pared 3 bases from V and 3 bases from J, leaving 6 bases between. CDR1 is SGHDN and CDR2 is FVKESK in the germline V gene. CDR3 sequence: CASSQNSYEQYF. The CDR3 DNA is TGTGCCAGCAGCCAGAACAGCTACGAGCAGTACTTC.

The chain is built from TRBV7-2 and TRBJ2-3; 8 bases line up with TRBD2. Trimming took 4 bases from V and 2 from J; bases not matched to a gene: 5. Germline assignment: CDR1 SGHTA and CDR2 FQGNSA. The CDR3 runs 15 residues. CDR3 DNA sequence: TGTGCCAGCAGCTATTTAGCGGGGACCACAGATACGCAGTATTTT. It is translated as CASSYLAGTTDTQYF.

There are a few counts of this clone. The chain is built from TRBV15 and TRBJ1-4; TRBD1 matches 7 bases. Trimming took 3 bases from V and 7 from J; bases not matched to a gene: 2. The CDR3 covers 13 residues. CDR1 is LNHNV and CDR2 is YYDKDF in the germline V gene (reference sequence). This CDR3 reads CATSSDRAEKLFF. The CDR3 region has the DNA TGTGCCACCAGCAGCGACAGGGCTGAAAAACTGTTTTTT.

The gene calls are TRBV5-1 and TRBJ2-7; 14 bases are shared with TRBD2. The CDR3 runs to 15 residues. CDR1 is SGHRS, CDR2 YFSETQ, per germline. The V segment lost 3 bases and the J segment 7 bases; nucleotides outside the gene matches: 6. The CDR3 DNA sequence: TGCGCCAGCAGCTGGGGGGGACTAGCGGGAGTTGAGCAGTACTTC. Encoded protein: CASSWGGLAGVEQYF.